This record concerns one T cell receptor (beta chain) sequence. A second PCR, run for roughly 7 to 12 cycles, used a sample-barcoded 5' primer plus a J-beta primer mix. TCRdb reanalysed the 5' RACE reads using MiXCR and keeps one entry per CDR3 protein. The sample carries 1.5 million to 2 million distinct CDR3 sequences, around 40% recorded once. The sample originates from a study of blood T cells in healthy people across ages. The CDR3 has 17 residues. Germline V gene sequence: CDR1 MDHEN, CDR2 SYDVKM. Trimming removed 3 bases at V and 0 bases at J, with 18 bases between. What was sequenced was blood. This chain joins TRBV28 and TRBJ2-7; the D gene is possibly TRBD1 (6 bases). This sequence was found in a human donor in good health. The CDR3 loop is CASSFIGGSKNSYEQYF. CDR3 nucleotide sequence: TGTGCCAGCAGTTTTATAGGGGGATCTAAAAACTCCTACGAGCAGTACTTC. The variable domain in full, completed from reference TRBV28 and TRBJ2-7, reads DVKVTQSSRYLVKRTGEKVFLECVQDMDHENMFWYRQDPGLGLRLIYFSYDVKMKEKGDIPEGYSVSREKKERFSLILESASTNQTSMYLCASSFIGGSKNSYEQYFGPGTRLTVT.